This is a list of T cell receptor beta chains from one sample in a study of cytomegalovirus exposure and HLA in healthy donors. Produced via immunoSEQ multiplex PCR; TCRdb's table is partial and in-frame only. The data show under 200,000 clones, with around 80% seen just once and roughly 5% held by the top ten. Input material: PBMCs. These receptor sequences come from a middle-aged man in good health and CMV-seronegative. CDR3s include the opening cysteine and the closing phenylalanine or tryptophan. The D gene is left open where the match is weak. Clone size is stated in some rows and not others, as once, few, many or a class when expanded.

abundance	j_gene	v_gene	d_gene	CDR3aa
-	TRBJ2-2	TRBV29-1	-	CSVVYRNTGELFF
-	TRBJ2-5	TRBV29-1	-	CSVKHSQETQYF
-	TRBJ2-3	TRBV7-9	-	CASSFSRAADTQYF
-	-	TRBV7-8	-	CASSSTPTGSYEQYF
-	TRBJ1-1	TRBV7-9	TRBD1	CASRATGDSAFF
once	TRBJ2-1	TRBV7-9	TRBD2	CASSAGTSGRAYNEQFF
-	TRBJ2-3	TRBV5-4	-	CASSFGRVTDTQYF
-	TRBJ2-6	TRBV4-3	-	CASSQENRVVGANVLTF
once	TRBJ2-7	TRBV30	TRBD2	CAWILAGSYEQYF
-	TRBJ1-6	TRBV6-6	TRBD1	CASSPGDRGNSPLHF
-	TRBJ2-1	TRBV14	-	CASSQATEYNEQFF
-	TRBJ1-1	TRBV6-6	TRBD1	CASTTGVLNTEAFF
-	TRBJ1-1	TRBV7-2	-	CASSFTGPPTEAFF
-	TRBJ2-7	TRBV5-6	TRBD2	CASSLVGSGRLTYEQYF
-	TRBJ2-1	TRBV19	TRBD2	CASSSGLAGSYNEQFF
-	TRBJ1-1	TRBV7-8	-	CASSPHNTEAFF
-	TRBJ2-3	TRBV9	TRBD2	CASSSSTSGGSLHTQYF
-	TRBJ2-7	TRBV4-3	TRBD2	CASSQDVLAGEQYF
-	TRBJ2-5	TRBV15	-	CATSRALAEETQYF
few	TRBJ2-5	TRBV10-3	-	CAISGGDWQETQYF
-	TRBJ1-2	TRBV6-5	TRBD1	CASSYSTGERDYGYTF
-	TRBJ1-4	TRBV2	-	CASRPQGRTNEKLFF
-	TRBJ2-3	TRBV6-1	TRBD1	CASSEPGQGTDTQYF
-	TRBJ1-1	TRBV29-1	-	CSVVGPRDTEAFF
-	TRBJ1-6	TRBV4-1	-	CASSQDGLIYNSPLHF
-	TRBJ2-7	TRBV5-1	TRBD2	CASSPSTVAGANEQYF
-	TRBJ2-3	TRBV7-9	-	CASSLLSSADTQYF
-	TRBJ1-4	TRBV6-6	TRBD1	CASSSQTGANEKLFF
-	TRBJ2-3	TRBV4-3	TRBD1	CASTPGQVRTDTQYF
-	TRBJ2-7	TRBV6-5	-	CASSEDFYEQYF
few	TRBJ1-6	TRBV11-2	-	CASSLDRGTGSPLHF
-	TRBJ1-4	TRBV6-1	TRBD1	CASRNRGLGEKLFF
once	TRBJ1-5	TRBV29-1	TRBD1	CSVAGTGVNQPQHF
-	TRBJ2-5	TRBV2	-	CASRGSGSSRRPQYF
-	TRBJ2-5	TRBV30	TRBD1	CAWSDPGRGRIQYF
-	TRBJ2-7	TRBV11-2	TRBD2	CASSFALGGFEQYF
-	TRBJ1-4	TRBV9	TRBD1	CASSPGTEEKLFF
-	TRBJ2-7	TRBV4-3	TRBD2	CASSQEREDYYEQYF
-	TRBJ1-4	TRBV29-1	-	CSVVDRSQEKLFF
-	TRBJ2-1	TRBV5-5	TRBD1	CASSLGTGGGEQFF
-	TRBJ2-7	TRBV6-5	-	CASSRGGTDSYEQYF
once	TRBJ2-7	TRBV7-8	-	CASSSRWGGRYEQYF
-	TRBJ1-6	TRBV9	-	CASSPVGQSNSPLHF
-	TRBJ2-7	TRBV7-9	-	CASSTPGEALYEQYF
-	TRBJ2-3	TRBV7-3	-	CASSFSGADTQYF
-	TRBJ2-1	TRBV4-3	TRBD2	CASSQDLAGRYNEQFF
-	TRBJ2-5	TRBV6-6	TRBD2	CASSYPGLAQETQYF
-	TRBJ2-7	TRBV6-5	-	CASSYSTGYVTYF